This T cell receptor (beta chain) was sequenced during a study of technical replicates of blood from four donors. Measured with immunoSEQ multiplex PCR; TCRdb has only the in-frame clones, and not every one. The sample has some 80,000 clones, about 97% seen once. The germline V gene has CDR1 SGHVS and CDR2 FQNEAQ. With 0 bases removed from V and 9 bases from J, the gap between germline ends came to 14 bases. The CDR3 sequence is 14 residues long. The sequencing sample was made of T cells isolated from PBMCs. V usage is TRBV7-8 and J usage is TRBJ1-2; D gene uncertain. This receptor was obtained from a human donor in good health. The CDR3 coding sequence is TGTGCCAGCAGCTTAGCAATTGGCACCACCCGCTACACCTTC. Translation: CASSLAIGTTRYTF.